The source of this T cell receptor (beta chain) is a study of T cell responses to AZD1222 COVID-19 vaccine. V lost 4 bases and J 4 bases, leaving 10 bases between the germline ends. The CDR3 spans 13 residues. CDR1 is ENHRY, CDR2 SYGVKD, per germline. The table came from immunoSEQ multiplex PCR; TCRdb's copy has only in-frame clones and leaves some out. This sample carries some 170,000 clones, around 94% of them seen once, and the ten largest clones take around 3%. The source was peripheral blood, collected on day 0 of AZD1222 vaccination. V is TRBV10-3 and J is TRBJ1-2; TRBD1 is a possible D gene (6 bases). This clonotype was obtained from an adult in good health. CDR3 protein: CAISGQAGYGYTF. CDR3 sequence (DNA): TGTGCCATCAGTGGACAGGCGGGCTATGGCTACACCTTC.